Below are 20 T cell receptor beta chains sequenced from a single sample in a study of blood T cell repertoires in COVID-19. Profiling relied on immunoSEQ multiplex PCR, and the TCRdb table lists in-frame clones only, not all of them. Of 350,000 to 400,000 clones listed, approximately 89% are singletons. Specimen: PBMCs or T cells enriched from blood (not recorded which). These receptors all stem from a woman under 40 who had recovered from COVID-19.

The V and J genes are TRBV27 and TRBJ2-7, with TRBD2 as a possible D gene (6 bases). Trimming removed 8 bases at V and 3 bases at J, with 14 bases between. There are 13 residues in the CDR3. Germline V gene lookup returns CDR1 MNHEY and CDR2 SMNVEV (reference sequence). CDR3 nucleotides: TGTGCCAGCGCGGACTATTGGCACTACGAGCAGTACTTC. Protein product: CASADYWHYEQYF.

The rearrangement joins TRBV4-3 to TRBJ2-2, with a tentative D call TRBD2 (5 bases). CDR3 length: 13 amino acids. Trimming cost V 0 bases and J 8 bases, with 7 bases left between them. Germline V gene sequence: CDR1 LGHNA, CDR2 YSLEER. Here the CDR3 DNA reads TGCGCCAGCAGCCAAGAAAGGAGGGGGGAGCTGTTTTTT. The encoded protein is CASSQERRGELFF.

This rearrangement joins TRBV7-3 to TRBJ2-1, with 10 bases aligning to TRBD2. The CDR3 sequence is 16 residues long. CDR1 and CDR2 (germline): SGHTA, FQGTGA. Trimming took 0 bases from V and 6 from J; bases not matched to a gene: 5. The DNA for the CDR3 is TGTGCCAGCAGCTTAACGGGGACTAGCGACGCCAATGAGCAGTTCTTC. Translating it yields CASSLTGTSDANEQFF. The whole variable domain, remainder taken from reference TRBV7-3 and TRBJ2-1, is GAGVSQTPSNKVTEKGKYVELRCDPISGHTALYWYRQSLGQGPEFLIYFQGTGAADDSGLPNDRFFAVRPEGSVSTLKIQRTERGDSAVYLCASSLTGTSDANEQFFGPGTRLTVL.

The chain uses TRBV28 and TRBJ2-7; 9 nucleotides line up with TRBD1. V lost 4 bases and J lost 0; bases outside the gene matches: 7. This CDR3 comprises 16 residues. Germline V gene sequence: CDR1 MDHEN, CDR2 SYDVKM. CDR3 amino acids: CASSSPGQGSSYEQYF. CDR3 coding DNA: TGTGCCAGCAGTTCTCCAGGACAGGGGAGCTCCTACGAGCAGTACTTC.

This chain links TRBV6-6 with TRBJ1-2; the D gene is possibly TRBD1 (6 bases). Trimming shortened V by 1 base and J by 8 bases, and 11 bases separated the two germline ends. The germline CDR1 and CDR2 sequences are MNHNY and SVGAGI (reference sequence). The CDR3 loop spans 13 amino acids. The CDR3: CASSYWGPGGYTF. CDR3 bases: TGTGCCAGCAGTTACTGGGGGCCCGGGGGCTACACCTTC.

The chain recombines TRBV10-3 with TRBJ2-7, with 9 bases aligning to TRBD1. The CDR3 length is 16 residues. Germline V CDR1 and CDR2: ENHRY, SYGVKD. V was pared by 2 bases and J by 7 bases, with 12 bases of the junction left unmatched. CDR3 in DNA: TGTGCCATCAGTGAGAGCCCGGGACAGGGTATGGGGGAGCAGTACTTC. The encoded protein is CAISESPGQGMGEQYF.

The J gene is TRBJ2-3, the V gene TRBV10-3; the match to TRBD2 covers 9 bases. This CDR3 is 17 amino acids long. V lost 6 bases and J lost 5; bases outside the gene matches: 15. Germline V gene data show CDR1 as ENHRY and CDR2 as SYGVKD. CDR3 amino acids: CAIRGVVVREGLDTQYF. CDR3 bases: TGTGCCATCAGAGGGGTGGTCGTGCGGGAGGGTCTAGATACGCAGTATTTT.

V is TRBV5-1 and J is TRBJ1-5; 7 nucleotides match TRBD1. The CDR3 contains 14 residues. The germline gives CDR1 SGHRS, CDR2 YFSETQ. The V segment lost 3 bases and the J segment 7 bases; nucleotides outside the gene matches: 7. CDR3 DNA: TGCGCCAGCAGCTCAACAGGGGAAGGACAGCCCCAGCATTTT. Amino acids: CASSSTGEGQPQHF.

This clone was recorded once. V gene TRBV28 combines with J gene TRBJ2-3; 7 nucleotides agree with TRBD1. Trimming removed 10 bases from V and 3 bases from J; junction bases left unmatched: 13. Germline V lookup: CDR1 MDHEN, CDR2 SYDVKM. There are 15 residues in the CDR3. The CDR3 here is CATIGQNRGTDTQYF. Here the CDR3 DNA reads TGTGCCACAATTGGACAGAACAGGGGAACAGATACGCAGTATTTT.

V gene TRBV4-1 combines with J gene TRBJ1-3; 8 nucleotides align to TRBD1. The CDR3 consists of 13 residues. In germline, CDR1 is MGHRA, CDR2 YSYEKL. The ends lost 8 bases at V and 4 bases at J; junction bases unmatched: 4. Written as DNA, the CDR3 is TGCGCCAGCGGACAGGGCTACGGAAACACCATATATTTT. Encoded protein: CASGQGYGNTIYF.

The rearrangement joins TRBV7-9 to TRBJ1-1, with a weak D call TRBD1 (5 bases). Germline CDR1 reads SEHNR; CDR2 reads FQNEAQ (reference sequence). This CDR3 region has 13 residues. V lost 1 base and J 6 bases, leaving 9 bases between the germline ends. The CDR3: CASSLGRGAEAFF. The CDR3, as DNA: TGTGCCAGCAGCTTAGGGCGGGGGGCTGAAGCTTTCTTT.

The chain has TRBV5-6 and TRBJ2-2; TRBD2 matches at 11 bases. There are 16 residues in the CDR3. V was pared by 5 bases and J by 5 bases, with 8 bases of the junction left unmatched. CDR1 and CDR2 (germline): SGHDT, YYEEEE. CDR3 loop: CASSDSGRALTGELFF. The CDR3, as DNA: TGTGCCAGCAGTGATAGCGGGAGGGCACTAACCGGGGAGCTGTTTTTT. The full variable domain, in which reference TRBV5-6 and TRBJ2-2 provide the parts outside the CDR3, is DAGVTQSPTHLIKTRGQQVTLRCSPKSGHDTVSWYQQALGQGPQFIFQYYEEEERQRGNFPDRFSGHQFPNYSSELNVNALLLGDSALYLCASSDSGRALTGELFFGEGSRLTVL.

A remark on this clone: An end of the junction differs from the germline gene, which may be a read error. The chain's CDR3 is CASRLRGGPEPGELFF. The CDR3 bases are TGTGCCAGCCGCTTGCGGGGGGGGCCGGAACCCGGGGAGCTGTTTTTT. The rearrangement joins TRBV7-2 to TRBJ2-2, with 9 bases identical to TRBD2. CDR1 is SGHTA, CDR2 FQGNSA, per germline. This CDR3 comprises 16 residues.

The chain recombines TRBV6-1 with TRBJ2-7; 8 positions agree with TRBD1. CDR3 length equals 16 residues. Germline values: CDR1 MNHNS, CDR2 SASEGT. After removal of 4 bases from V and 3 bases from J, the junction contained 11 bases not matched to a gene. This CDR3 is CASSGVEGTGRYEQYF. The CDR3 DNA follows: TGTGCCAGCAGTGGGGTCGAAGGGACAGGTCGCTACGAGCAGTACTTC.

The gene calls are TRBV19 and TRBJ2-2; weak D call: TRBD2 (6 bases). Trimming cost V 4 bases and J 5 bases, with 8 bases left between them. Germline V gene sequence: CDR1 LNHDA, CDR2 SQIVND (reference sequence). This CDR3 contains 13 residues. The CDR3 nucleotides are TGTGCCAGTAGTACGGGGAGGACCGGGGAGCTGTTTTTT. It yields the protein CASSTGRTGELFF. Together with reference TRBV19 and TRBJ2-2, the CDR3 gives the full variable domain: DGGITQSPKYLFRKEGQNVTLSCEQNLNHDAMYWYRQDPGQGLRLIYYSQIVNDFQKGDIAEGYSVSREKKESFPLTVTSAQKNPTAFYLCASSTGRTGELFFGEGSRLTVL.

CDR3 region: CATSRTGGRMPNEKLFF. CDR3 bases: TGTGCCACCAGCAGAACAGGGGGTAGAATGCCTAATGAAAAACTGTTTTTT. The chain has TRBV15 and TRBJ1-4, with 8 bases fitting TRBD1. Trimming at V came to 2 bases and at J to 3 bases, leaving 8 bases not matched to a gene. CDR3 length: 17 residues. CDR1 and CDR2 (germline): LNHNV, YYDKDF (reference sequence).

V usage is TRBV30 and J usage is TRBJ1-1; no reliable D call. From germline, CDR1 is GTSNPN and CDR2 SVGIG (reference sequence). The CDR3 contains 13 residues. Trimming left V 4 bases short and J 6 bases short, with 15 bases between. This chain's CDR3 is CAWTRTPGSEAFF. The CDR3 DNA follows: TGTGCCTGGACCCGAACCCCGGGGTCTGAAGCTTTCTTT.

This chain connects TRBV30 to TRBJ2-1, with 7 bases identical to TRBD2. This CDR3 comprises 13 residues. The V gene's germline CDR1 is GTSNPN and CDR2 SVGIG (reference sequence). V dropped 4 bases and J dropped 9; count of bases not matched to a gene: 9. CDR3 in DNA: TGTGCCTGGAAAGGGCAGGGCGGGGGTGAGCAGTTCTTC. It translates to CAWKGQGGGEQFF.

The chain has TRBV30 and TRBJ1-2; possibly TRBD1 for D (5 bases). CDR1 GTSNPN and CDR2 SVGIG come from the germline V gene (reference sequence). V was shortened by 2 bases and J by 5 bases, with 12 bases between the two germline ends. The CDR3 runs to 13 residues. The CDR3 is CAWSIGQGYGYTF. The CDR3 bases are TGTGCCTGGAGTATTGGTCAGGGATATGGCTACACCTTC.

As for this clone: The identical CDR3 is also encoded by other nucleotide sequences in the sample. This rearrangement joins TRBV3-1 (or the pseudogene TRBV3-2) to TRBJ1-1; D not resolved. CDR3 length: 13 residues. In germline, CDR1 is LGHDT, CDR2 YNNKEL (reference sequence). V lost 2 bases and J 0 bases, leaving 4 bases between the germline ends. Here the CDR3 DNA reads TGTGCCAGCAGCCAAACGGTGAACACTGAAGCTTTCTTT. Residues: CASSQTVNTEAFF.